This is a list of T cell receptor beta chains from one sample in a study of blood T cell repertoires in COVID-19. Libraries were prepared by immunoSEQ multiplex PCR; TCRdb keeps only in-frame clonotypes and omits some of them. Of about 77,000 clones in the sample, 76% were seen once. The sample was peripheral blood. Receptor source: a man aged 65-85 years with active or convalescent COVID-19. The CDR3 runs from the conserved cysteine through the conserved F or W.

v_gene	j_gene	CDR3aa
TRBV4-1	TRBJ1-2	CASSRTGTEVGYTF
TRBV7-9	TRBJ2-3	CASSSGLAGTSDTQYF
TRBV19	TRBJ1-5	CASSIESALGAIGQPQHF
TRBV30	TRBJ1-3	CAWSVGQSYGNTIYF
TRBV5-4	TRBJ1-2	CASSADRGYGYTF
TRBV18	TRBJ1-1	CASSLQGAGNTEAFF
TRBV5-1	TRBJ2-5	CASSLGLAGTETQYF
TRBV5-4	TRBJ2-2	CASSFDRGNTGELFF
TRBV4-1	TRBJ1-1	CASSQGSAGDTEAFF
TRBV5-4	TRBJ1-3	CASSLHKGSGNTIYF
TRBV19	TRBJ1-5	CASSVPWGQGTVASNQPQHF
TRBV6-5	TRBJ1-6	CASSQTDRRTSPLHF
TRBV28	TRBJ1-4	CASSFQGEKLFF
TRBV18	TRBJ1-2	CAPIVVHGYTF
TRBV6-1	TRBJ2-7	CASSEGTGGEQYF
TRBV29-1	TRBJ2-6	CSVDPGGANVLTF
TRBV12-3/TRBV12-4	TRBJ1-1	CASSLDESAEAFF
TRBV5-1	TRBJ1-5	CASSFTGSGNQPQHF
TRBV9	TRBJ2-1	CASSASRASYNEQFF
TRBV28	TRBJ1-5	CASRWTRRSNQPQHF
TRBV9	TRBJ1-2	CASSVEADGTRRGYTF
TRBV19	TRBJ1-2	CASSATGESGYTF
TRBV4-1	TRBJ2-1	CASSQESGFYNEQFF
TRBV24-1	TRBJ2-5	CATRGRVGETQYF
TRBV7-3	TRBJ2-1	CASSSGVASPYNEQFF
TRBV2	TRBJ2-2	CASNQGMNTGELFF
TRBV3-1/TRBV3-2	TRBJ1-1	CASSQQVNTEAFF
TRBV5-8	TRBJ2-5	CASKERGEGGETQYF
TRBV5-1	TRBJ1-3	CASSTTGSGNTIYF
TRBV6-5	TRBJ1-3	CASSQGHSGNTIYF
TRBV7-3	TRBJ2-3	CASSSGGAPLDTQYF
TRBV6-5	TRBJ1-2	CAIPSTATSYGYTF
TRBV7-6	TRBJ2-1	CASSQNPGLENNEQFF
TRBV5-4	TRBJ2-7	CASSFKGTYEQYF
TRBV28	TRBJ2-1	CASSPALAGAWDEQFF
TRBV3-1/TRBV3-2	TRBJ2-5	CASSQGGGEVVTQYF
TRBV18	TRBJ1-6	CASSPRGTDNSPLHF
TRBV2	TRBJ2-1	CASSGLAGWNEQFF
TRBV6-4	TRBJ2-2	CASRNTGTGELFF
TRBV28	TRBJ2-7	CASSPLSLAYEQYF
TRBV5-1	TRBJ1-6	CASSLVGSYNSPLHF
TRBV19	TRBJ1-1	CASSRTVEMTEAFF
TRBV12-3/TRBV12-4	TRBJ1-1	CASSTRQNTEAFF
TRBV30	TRBJ1-6	CAWSRGPGTGGGSPLHF
TRBV19	TRBJ1-5	CASSINRGDQPQHF
TRBV9	TRBJ2-3	CASSPHLAGFTDTQYF
TRBV29-1	TRBJ2-1	CSVEDWRGNEQFF
TRBV9	TRBJ1-3	CASSVARDRGPTGNTIYF
TRBV5-1	TRBJ1-6	CASSLAGITRYNSPLHF
TRBV28	TRBJ1-4	CASSQGLKSSEKLFF